A selection of T cell receptor beta chains follows, all from one sample in a study of T cells in Graves' hyperthyroidism and ophthalmopathy. TCRdb called the multiplex PCR reads again in MiXCR, with one record for every CDR3 protein. The table lists 96,000 or so distinct CDR3 sequences, about 51% of them singletons, with roughly 26% in the top ten. The specimen was blood. Receptor source: a woman aged 40 to 49 with Graves' hyperthyroidism. The conserved cysteine and the conserved F or W are not part of the CDR3 here. The order of the fields is J gene, V gene, D gene, CDR3 protein. D genes are given only for firm matches.

j_gene: TRBJ2-7; v_gene: TRBV6-5; d_gene: .; CDR3aa: ASRQAYEQY
j_gene: TRBJ2-7; v_gene: TRBV29-1; d_gene: TRBD2; CDR3aa: SVEGLAATTYEQY
j_gene: TRBJ1-1; v_gene: TRBV24-1; d_gene: .; CDR3aa: AIRPLEVMSTEAF
j_gene: TRBJ1-2; v_gene: TRBV9; d_gene: .; CDR3aa: ASSLGGVLHYGYT
j_gene: TRBJ2-6; v_gene: TRBV2; d_gene: TRBD2; CDR3aa: ASRPSGIGFVLT
j_gene: TRBJ1-2; v_gene: TRBV11-1; d_gene: .; CDR3aa: ASSAVGVGGYT
j_gene: TRBJ2-2; v_gene: TRBV24-1; d_gene: .; CDR3aa: ATSDRRWGRNS
j_gene: TRBJ2-7; v_gene: TRBV10-3; d_gene: .; CDR3aa: AIGQAGDYEQY
j_gene: TRBJ1-2; v_gene: TRBV2; d_gene: .; CDR3aa: ASRSTTGWNYGYT
j_gene: TRBJ1-2; v_gene: TRBV9; d_gene: TRBD1; CDR3aa: ASSVRQGRDYT
j_gene: TRBJ2-5; v_gene: TRBV4-2; d_gene: TRBD2; CDR3aa: ASSQASGSRETQY
j_gene: TRBJ2-5; v_gene: TRBV29-1; d_gene: TRBD2; CDR3aa: SVRQLAGGPETQY
j_gene: TRBJ2-7; v_gene: TRBV12-3/TRBV12-4; d_gene: .; CDR3aa: ASSPWGTNHEQY
j_gene: TRBJ2-3; v_gene: TRBV20-1; d_gene: TRBD2; CDR3aa: SARPGLALTDTQY
j_gene: TRBJ1-1; v_gene: TRBV25-1; d_gene: .; CDR3aa: ASLKQGLNTEAF
j_gene: TRBJ1-2; v_gene: TRBV4-1; d_gene: .; CDR3aa: ASSQDWGRDVPLST
j_gene: TRBJ2-7; v_gene: TRBV29-1; d_gene: .; CDR3aa: SVVGATGESGEQY
j_gene: TRBJ2-7; v_gene: TRBV9; d_gene: TRBD1; CDR3aa: ASSYTDRGDEQY
j_gene: TRBJ1-5; v_gene: TRBV27; d_gene: .; CDR3aa: ASSLSGFNQPQH
j_gene: TRBJ2-7; v_gene: TRBV7-2; d_gene: TRBD2; CDR3aa: ASSTGLAAEQY
j_gene: TRBJ1-2; v_gene: TRBV7-9; d_gene: .; CDR3aa: ASSAGGGRRYGYT
j_gene: TRBJ2-7; v_gene: TRBV10-3; d_gene: TRBD1; CDR3aa: AISDPGGADEQY
j_gene: TRBJ2-2; v_gene: TRBV4-3; d_gene: TRBD2; CDR3aa: ASSALGRDTGELF
j_gene: TRBJ1-2; v_gene: TRBV20-1; d_gene: TRBD1; CDR3aa: SAYQGAVYGYT
j_gene: TRBJ1-1; v_gene: TRBV7-9; d_gene: TRBD1; CDR3aa: ASSIQRDRDTEAF
j_gene: TRBJ2-3; v_gene: TRBV29-1; d_gene: TRBD1; CDR3aa: SGTGAFGTDTQY
j_gene: TRBJ1-2; v_gene: TRBV7-9; d_gene: .; CDR3aa: ASSLGGGLGYT
j_gene: TRBJ2-7; v_gene: TRBV7-9; d_gene: TRBD1; CDR3aa: ASSVEQGAYEQY
j_gene: TRBJ1-1; v_gene: TRBV12-3/TRBV12-4; d_gene: TRBD1; CDR3aa: ASTSDRVAF
j_gene: TRBJ2-2; v_gene: TRBV25-1; d_gene: .; CDR3aa: ASSEWNTGELF
j_gene: TRBJ1-2; v_gene: TRBV25-1; d_gene: .; CDR3aa: ASPRGARGYT
j_gene: TRBJ1-1; v_gene: TRBV7-3; d_gene: .; CDR3aa: ASSLHLEAEAF
j_gene: TRBJ2-2; v_gene: TRBV5-4; d_gene: .; CDR3aa: ASSLERELF
j_gene: TRBJ2-1; v_gene: TRBV20-1; d_gene: TRBD1; CDR3aa: SARATGDNEQF
j_gene: TRBJ2-3; v_gene: TRBV7-2; d_gene: .; CDR3aa: ASSLGGLTDTQY
j_gene: TRBJ1-1; v_gene: TRBV20-1; d_gene: .; CDR3aa: SASPLLQGKTEAF
j_gene: TRBJ2-5; v_gene: TRBV13; d_gene: .; CDR3aa: ASSHDADRQEIQY
j_gene: TRBJ2-5; v_gene: TRBV5-1; d_gene: TRBD2; CDR3aa: ASSLGLAGSQETQY
j_gene: TRBJ1-5; v_gene: TRBV9; d_gene: TRBD1; CDR3aa: ASSPGTGTWGNQPQH
j_gene: TRBJ2-2; v_gene: TRBV2; d_gene: TRBD2; CDR3aa: ASSELAGGRFGELF
j_gene: TRBJ2-5; v_gene: TRBV18; d_gene: TRBD2; CDR3aa: ASSPESGSETQY
j_gene: TRBJ2-3; v_gene: TRBV2; d_gene: TRBD1; CDR3aa: ASTLQGVGDTQY
j_gene: TRBJ1-1; v_gene: TRBV9; d_gene: .; CDR3aa: ASRDEELNTEAF
j_gene: TRBJ2-2; v_gene: TRBV10-3; d_gene: .; CDR3aa: AISESTGTGELF
j_gene: TRBJ2-7; v_gene: TRBV10-3; d_gene: .; CDR3aa: AIGRGGYEQY
j_gene: TRBJ2-2; v_gene: TRBV2; d_gene: .; CDR3aa: ASSEDGQGELF
j_gene: TRBJ1-5; v_gene: TRBV20-1; d_gene: TRBD1; CDR3aa: SAYHPGTGNQPQH
j_gene: TRBJ2-5; v_gene: TRBV9; d_gene: TRBD1; CDR3aa: ASSERIGQGAETQY
j_gene: TRBJ1-5; v_gene: TRBV20-1; d_gene: .; CDR3aa: SARKGDSAQH
j_gene: TRBJ1-2; v_gene: TRBV7-3; d_gene: .; CDR3aa: ASSLTFTTQGYGYT
j_gene: TRBJ1-6; v_gene: TRBV6-5; d_gene: TRBD1; CDR3aa: ASSLTGGESPLH